These 3 T cell receptor beta chains share one sample of origin, sequenced in a study of T cells in Graves' hyperthyroidism and ophthalmopathy. There were TCR beta CDR3 regions amplified from RNA transcripts. The HTBI primer set drove a first-round RT-PCR of the TCR CDR3. TCRdb fed the multiplex PCR reads into MiXCR, producing one record per CDR3 protein. The sample comprises about 400,000 distinct CDR3 sequences, about 15% of which are singletons, and about 30% rests with the top ten. What was sequenced was blood. Receptors originate from a woman aged 25 to 39 with Graves' hyperthyroidism.

The J gene is TRBJ2-5, the V gene TRBV19; no firm D call. V was pared by 2 bases and J by 5 bases, with 9 bases between. The CDR3 runs to 13 residues. Germline V gene sequence: CDR1 LNHDA, CDR2 SQIVND (reference sequence). The CDR3 nucleotides read TGTGCCAGTAGTATAACGTGGCGGGAGACCCAGTACTTC. This codes for CASSITWRETQYF.

This clonotype was observed a handful of times. V is TRBV25-1 and J is TRBJ2-2; unclear D gene. Germline assignment: CDR1 MGHDK and CDR2 SYGVNS. The CDR3 runs 11 residues. V lost 4 bases, J lost 7 bases, and 4 bases lay in between. CDR3: CASSVYGELFF. The CDR3 coding sequence is TGTGCCAGCAGTGTGTACGGGGAGCTGTTTTTT. The variable domain in full, completed from reference TRBV25-1 and TRBJ2-2, reads EADIYQTPRYLVIGTGKKITLECSQTMGHDKMYWYQQDPGMELHLIHYSYGVNSTEKGDLSSESTVSRIRTEHFPLTLESARPSHTSQYLCASSVYGELFFGEGSRLTVL.

In this sample, this clonotype turned up many times. This rearrangement joins TRBV18 to TRBJ2-1; TRBD1 aligns across 9 bases. CDR3 length equals 15 residues. V lost 4 bases to trimming and J lost 6 bases; unmatched junction nucleotides: 7. Germline CDR1 and CDR2: KGHSH and LQKENI. DNA for the CDR3: TGTGCCAGCTCACGGGACAGGGTTTCCGTCAATGAGCAGTTCTTC. Its translation: CASSRDRVSVNEQFF.